This is a list of T cell receptor beta chains from one sample in a study of blood T cell repertoires in COVID-19. Measured with immunoSEQ multiplex PCR; TCRdb has only the in-frame clones, and not every one. The data contain 110,000 to 150,000 clones, more than 60% of them singletons. The sequenced sample was peripheral blood. All receptors derive from a woman aged 55-70 years with acute or convalescent COVID-19. CDR3s include the opening cysteine and the closing phenylalanine or tryptophan.

V	J	CDR3
TRBV3-1/TRBV3-2	TRBJ2-1	CASSRIAGGKYNEQFF
TRBV10-2	TRBJ1-1	CASSSRDRKTLNTEAFF
TRBV3-1/TRBV3-2	TRBJ1-4	CASSQDLVSRGEKLFF
TRBV7-6	TRBJ2-3	CASSFSGRGVDTQYF
TRBV6-5	TRBJ2-7	CASSYRDRDYEQYF
TRBV9	TRBJ2-7	CASSPGVFYEQYF
TRBV12-5	TRBJ2-5	CASGLVRVGRVTQYF
TRBV18	TRBJ2-7	CASSPAGGTYEQYF
TRBV30	TRBJ1-4	CAWSVGTGGLWEKLFF
TRBV6-1	TRBJ2-7	CASSERQVGYEQYF
TRBV29-1	TRBJ2-7	CSVVGTSGSWYEQYF
TRBV28	TRBJ2-7	CASDGPDHGQGLYEQYF
TRBV28	TRBJ2-3	CASSTWTSGRTRTDTQYF
TRBV5-1	TRBJ2-2	CASSFPGAPIINTGELFF
TRBV3-1/TRBV3-2	TRBJ2-1	CASSQGLAGVRHEQFF
TRBV29-1	TRBJ2-2	CSVPAQAGELFF
TRBV6-5	TRBJ2-3	CASRGITDTQYF
TRBV6-2/TRBV6-3	TRBJ2-1	CASSYSKRVAFYNEQFF
TRBV6-5	TRBJ2-5	CASSLGQTRQETQYF
TRBV5-8	TRBJ2-1	CASRHWTGRRGSYNEQFF
TRBV9	TRBJ1-1	CASSVGASNTEAFF
TRBV4-1	TRBJ2-7	CASSPFSGYEQYF
TRBV5-1	TRBJ2-1	CASSLGPGELYNEQFF
TRBV18	TRBJ2-7	CASSPGGTSYEQYF
TRBV11-2	TRBJ2-7	CASSLAGFSGQPYEQYF
TRBV3-1/TRBV3-2	TRBJ1-1	CASSQGRVWTEAFF
TRBV5-1	TRBJ2-7	CASSLGLVPEQYF
TRBV6-6	TRBJ1-1	CASRPTGMNTEAFF
TRBV5-1	TRBJ1-2	CASSSGSTGVSRYGYTF
TRBV10-2	TRBJ2-2	CASRGTHNTGELFF
TRBV7-9	TRBJ2-1	CASSLAGSGNYNEQFF
TRBV30	TRBJ2-7	CAWSGSGSREQYF
TRBV18	TRBJ2-1	CASSRITGLAGGIYNEQFF
TRBV29-1	TRBJ1-1	CRAGQLNTEAFF
TRBV7-8	TRBJ1-2	CASSQDRAYGYTF
TRBV6-5	TRBJ2-7	CASSYSIGQGRHEQYF
TRBV3-1/TRBV3-2	TRBJ2-3	CASSLGLAGGTDTQYF
TRBV19	TRBJ2-1	CASSIVQRPSPTYNEQFF